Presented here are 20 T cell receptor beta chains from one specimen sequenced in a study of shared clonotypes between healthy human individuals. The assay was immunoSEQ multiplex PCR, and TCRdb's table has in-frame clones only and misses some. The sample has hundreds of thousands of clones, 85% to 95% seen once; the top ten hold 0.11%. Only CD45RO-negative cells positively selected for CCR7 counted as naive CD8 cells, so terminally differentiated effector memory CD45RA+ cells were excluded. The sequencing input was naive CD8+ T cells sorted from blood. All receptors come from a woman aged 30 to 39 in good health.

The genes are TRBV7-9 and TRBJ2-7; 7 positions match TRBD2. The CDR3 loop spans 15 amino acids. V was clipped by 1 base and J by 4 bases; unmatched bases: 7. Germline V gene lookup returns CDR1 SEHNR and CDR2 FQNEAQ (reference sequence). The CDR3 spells CASSLGDGGGYEQYF. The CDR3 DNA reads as TGTGCCAGCAGCTTAGGTGACGGGGGAGGGTACGAGCAGTACTTC. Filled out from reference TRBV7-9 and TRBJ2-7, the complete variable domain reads DTGVSQNPRHKITKRGQNVTFRCDPISEHNRLYWYRQTLGQGPEFLTYFQNEAQLEKSRLLSDRFSAERPKGSFSTLEIQRTEQGDSAMYLCASSLGDGGGYEQYFGPGTRLTVT.

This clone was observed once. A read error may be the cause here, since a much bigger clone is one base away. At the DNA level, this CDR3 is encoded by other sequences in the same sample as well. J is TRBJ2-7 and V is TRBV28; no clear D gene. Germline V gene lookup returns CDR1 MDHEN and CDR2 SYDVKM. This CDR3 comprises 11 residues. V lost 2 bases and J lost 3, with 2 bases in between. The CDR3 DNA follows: TGTGCCAGCAGTTTAGGCTACGAGCAGTACTTC. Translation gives CASSLGYEQYF.

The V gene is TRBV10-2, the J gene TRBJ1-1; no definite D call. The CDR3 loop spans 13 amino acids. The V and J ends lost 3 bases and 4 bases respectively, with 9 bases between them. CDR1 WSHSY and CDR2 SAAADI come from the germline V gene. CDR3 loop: CASSDYAITEAFF. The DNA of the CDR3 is TGCGCCAGCAGTGACTACGCCATCACTGAAGCTTTCTTT.

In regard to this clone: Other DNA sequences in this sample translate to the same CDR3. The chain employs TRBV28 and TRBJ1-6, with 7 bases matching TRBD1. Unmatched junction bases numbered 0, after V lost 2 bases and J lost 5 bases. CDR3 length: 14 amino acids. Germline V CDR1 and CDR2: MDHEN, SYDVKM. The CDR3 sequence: CASSLGTDNSPLHF. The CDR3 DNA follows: TGTGCCAGCAGTTTAGGGACAGATAATTCACCCCTCCACTTT.

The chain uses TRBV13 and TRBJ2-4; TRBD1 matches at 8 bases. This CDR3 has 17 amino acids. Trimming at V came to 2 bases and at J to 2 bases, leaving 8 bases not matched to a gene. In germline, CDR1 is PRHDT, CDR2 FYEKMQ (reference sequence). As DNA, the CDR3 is TGTGCCAGCAGCTTAATGGTCGACAGGGGAACCAAAAACATTCAGTACTTC. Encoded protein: CASSLMVDRGTKNIQYF.

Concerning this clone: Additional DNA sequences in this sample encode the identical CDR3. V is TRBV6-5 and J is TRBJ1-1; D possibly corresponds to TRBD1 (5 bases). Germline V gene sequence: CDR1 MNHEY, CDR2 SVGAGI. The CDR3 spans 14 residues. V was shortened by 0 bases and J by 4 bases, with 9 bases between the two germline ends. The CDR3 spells CASSYSEGFTEAFF. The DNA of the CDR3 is TGTGCCAGCAGTTACTCTGAGGGGTTCACTGAAGCTTTCTTT.

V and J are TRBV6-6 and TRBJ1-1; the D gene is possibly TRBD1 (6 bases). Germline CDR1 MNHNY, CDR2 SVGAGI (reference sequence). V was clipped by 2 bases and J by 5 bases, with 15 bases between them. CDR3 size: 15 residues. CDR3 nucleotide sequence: TGTGCCAGCAGTTACCCGTGGCAGGGGAGGACTGAAGCTTTCTTT. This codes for CASSYPWQGRTEAFF.

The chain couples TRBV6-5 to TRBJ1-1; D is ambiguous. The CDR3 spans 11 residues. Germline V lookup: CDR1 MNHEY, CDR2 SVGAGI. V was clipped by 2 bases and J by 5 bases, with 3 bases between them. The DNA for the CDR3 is TGTGCCAGCAGTTACGCGACTGAAGCTTTCTTT. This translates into CASSYATEAFF.

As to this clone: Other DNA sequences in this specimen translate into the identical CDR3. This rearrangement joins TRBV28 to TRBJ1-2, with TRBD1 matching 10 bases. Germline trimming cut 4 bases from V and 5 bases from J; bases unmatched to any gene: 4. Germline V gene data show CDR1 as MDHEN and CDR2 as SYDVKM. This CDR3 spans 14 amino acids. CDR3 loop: CASSSPGQGYGYTF. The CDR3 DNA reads TGTGCCAGCAGTTCTCCGGGACAGGGGTATGGCTACACCTTC.

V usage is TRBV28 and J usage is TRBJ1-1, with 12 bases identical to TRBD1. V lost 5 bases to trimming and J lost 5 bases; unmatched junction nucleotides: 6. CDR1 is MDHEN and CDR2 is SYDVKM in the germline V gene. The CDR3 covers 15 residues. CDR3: CASSPWDRGLTEAFF. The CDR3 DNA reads TGTGCCAGCAGTCCCTGGGACAGGGGGCTTACTGAAGCTTTCTTT.

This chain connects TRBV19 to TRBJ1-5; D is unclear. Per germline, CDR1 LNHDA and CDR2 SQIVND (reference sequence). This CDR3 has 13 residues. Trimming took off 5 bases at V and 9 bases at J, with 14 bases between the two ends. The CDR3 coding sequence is TGTGCCAGTAGTGACCGGTGGGGTTCGCCCCAGCATTTT. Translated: CASSDRWGSPQHF.

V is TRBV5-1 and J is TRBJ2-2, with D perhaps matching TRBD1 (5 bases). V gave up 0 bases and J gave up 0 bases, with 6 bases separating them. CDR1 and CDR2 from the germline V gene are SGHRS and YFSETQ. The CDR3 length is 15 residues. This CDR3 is CASSLGQTNTGELFF. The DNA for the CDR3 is TGCGCCAGCAGCTTGGGACAGACGAACACCGGGGAGCTGTTTTTT.

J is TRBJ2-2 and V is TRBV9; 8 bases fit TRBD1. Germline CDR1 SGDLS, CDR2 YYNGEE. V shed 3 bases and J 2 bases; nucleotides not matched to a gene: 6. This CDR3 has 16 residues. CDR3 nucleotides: TGTGCCAGCAGCGCTTCGACAGGGGACAACACCGGGGAGCTGTTTTTT. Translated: CASSASTGDNTGELFF. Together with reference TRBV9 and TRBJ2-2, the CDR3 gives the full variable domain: DSGVTQTPKHLITATGQRVTLRCSPRSGDLSVYWYQQSLDQGLQFLIQYYNGEERAKGNILERFSAQQFPDLHSELNLSSLELGDSALYFCASSASTGDNTGELFFGEGSRLTVL.

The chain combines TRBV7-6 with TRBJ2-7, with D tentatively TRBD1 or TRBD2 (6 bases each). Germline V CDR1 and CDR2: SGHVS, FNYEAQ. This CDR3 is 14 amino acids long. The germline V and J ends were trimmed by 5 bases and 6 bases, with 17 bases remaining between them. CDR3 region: CASSVGGGVGEQYF. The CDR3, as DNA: TGTGCCAGCAGCGTCGGGGGCGGTGTCGGCGAGCAGTACTTC.

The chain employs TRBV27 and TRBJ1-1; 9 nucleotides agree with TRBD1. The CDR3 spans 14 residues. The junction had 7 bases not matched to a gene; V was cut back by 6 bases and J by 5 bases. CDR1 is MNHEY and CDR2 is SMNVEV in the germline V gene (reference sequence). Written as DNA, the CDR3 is TGTGCCAGCAGAATACAGGGGGCGCTTACTGAAGCTTTCTTT. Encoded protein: CASRIQGALTEAFF.

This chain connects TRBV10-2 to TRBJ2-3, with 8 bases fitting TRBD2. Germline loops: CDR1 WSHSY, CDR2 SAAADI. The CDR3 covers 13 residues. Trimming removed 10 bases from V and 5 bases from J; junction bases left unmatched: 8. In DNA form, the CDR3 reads TGCGCCATCACGAGCGGGAGTCTAGATACGCAGTATTTT. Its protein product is CAITSGSLDTQYF.

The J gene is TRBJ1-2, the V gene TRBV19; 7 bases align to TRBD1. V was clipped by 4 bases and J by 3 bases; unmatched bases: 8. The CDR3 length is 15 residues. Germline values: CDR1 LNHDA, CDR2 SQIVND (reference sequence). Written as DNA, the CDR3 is TGTGCCAGTAGTACGTACCTGGGACAGCACTATGGCTACACCTTC. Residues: CASSTYLGQHYGYTF.

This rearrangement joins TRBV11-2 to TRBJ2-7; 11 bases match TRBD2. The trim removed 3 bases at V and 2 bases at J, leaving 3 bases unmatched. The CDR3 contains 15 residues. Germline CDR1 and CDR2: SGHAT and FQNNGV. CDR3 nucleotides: TGTGCCAGCAGCTTGGGACTAGCGGTTACCTACGAGCAGTACTTC. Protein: CASSLGLAVTYEQYF. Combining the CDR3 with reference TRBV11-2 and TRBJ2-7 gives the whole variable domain EAGVAQSPRYKIIEKRQSVAFWCNPISGHATLYWYQQILGQGPKLLIQFQNNGVVDDSQLPKDRFSAERLKGVDSTLKIQPAKLEDSAVYLCASSLGLAVTYEQYFGPGTRLTVT.

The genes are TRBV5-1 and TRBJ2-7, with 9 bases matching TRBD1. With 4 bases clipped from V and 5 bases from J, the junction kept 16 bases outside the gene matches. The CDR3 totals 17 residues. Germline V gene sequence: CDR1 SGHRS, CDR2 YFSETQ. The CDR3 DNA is TGCGCCAGCAGCCCGGATACAAGACAGGGGGAAGACGACGAGCAGTACTTC. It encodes CASSPDTRQGEDDEQYF. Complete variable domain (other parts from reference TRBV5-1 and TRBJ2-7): KAGVTQTPRYLIKTRGQQVTLSCSPISGHRSVSWYQQTPGQGLQFLFEYFSETQRNKGNFPGRFSGRQFSNSRSEMNVSTLELGDSALYLCASSPDTRQGEDDEQYFGPGTRLTVT.

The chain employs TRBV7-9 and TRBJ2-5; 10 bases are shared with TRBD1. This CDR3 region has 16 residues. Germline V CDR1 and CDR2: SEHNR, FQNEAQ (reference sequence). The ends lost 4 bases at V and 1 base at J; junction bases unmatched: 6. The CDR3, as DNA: TGTGCCAGCAGCTATTCGACAGGGGGCGTCCAAGAGACCCAGTACTTC. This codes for CASSYSTGGVQETQYF.